These 3 T cell receptor beta chains originate from one sample sequenced in a study of blood T cell repertoires in COVID-19. The method was immunoSEQ multiplex PCR; TCRdb's version includes in-frame clones alone and lacks a portion of them. The sample shows 150,000 to 200,000 clones, roughly 88% of them seen only once. Material: PBMCs or T cells enriched from blood (not recorded which). Every receptor here comes from a man in his sixties or seventies who had been exposed to COVID-19.

V and J are TRBV6-5 and TRBJ1-3; D is unclear. Germline V lookup: CDR1 MNHEY, CDR2 SVGAGI. The V end was cut by 7 bases, the J end by 0 bases, with 10 bases between. The CDR3 has 14 amino acids. The CDR3 sequence is CASIRPGSGNTIYF. The CDR3 DNA reads TGTGCCAGCATCCGTCCCGGCTCTGGAAACACCATATATTTT.

This chain connects TRBV19 to TRBJ1-2; TRBD1 aligns across 8 bases. Germline CDR1 reads LNHDA; CDR2 reads SQIVND (reference sequence). The trim removed 3 bases at V and 1 base at J, leaving 7 bases unmatched. CDR3 length equals 16 residues. The CDR3 bases are TGTGCCAGTAGTATGCAGGGGGCGGTGGGTAACTATGGCTACACCTTC. This sequence encodes CASSMQGAVGNYGYTF.

J is TRBJ1-1 and V is TRBV28, with D perhaps TRBD1 (5 bases). The CDR3 consists of 11 residues. V shed 10 bases and J shed 9 bases, with 15 bases lying between them. Germline-derived CDR1 and CDR2 are MDHEN and SYDVKM. CDR3 sequence: CATTTGTQAFF. In DNA, the CDR3 is TGTGCCACGACGACGGGGACTCAAGCTTTCTTT.